This TCR beta chain comes out of a study of regulatory dendritic cells for organ transplantation (dated by TCRdb to the late 2010s). Broadly, across the study: To make regulatory dendritic cells, monocytes were cultured with vitamin D3 on days 0 and 4 and with IL-10 on day 4. The TCRbeta repertoires of sorted naive and memory CD4+ and CD8+ T cells were sequenced before and after allostimulation with regulatory or mature dendritic cells. On day 6, LPS was added to the DC cultures so that the response of the DCs to a potent maturation-inducing agent could be evaluated. Study-wide conclusions, independent of this receptor: Among the resting subsets, the most alloreactive TCR clonotypes were found in memory CD8+ T cells. Sequencing was done in only a couple of subjects, and the authors reported considerable heterogeneity between individuals in the alloreactive memory CD8+ T cell pool. Repertoires were highly diverse in naive CD4+ and CD8+ T cells, less diverse in memory cells, and most oligoclonal in memory CD8+ cells. In both subjects, allostimulation led to expansion of memory CD8+ clones, though the expansion induced by regulatory dendritic cells appeared to be more limited than that induced by mature dendritic cells.

Note on this clone: No cognate antigen has been identified for it. Base-call qualities are not available, and no considerably larger clone is one nucleotide away.

Multiplexed two-step PCR with Vbeta-specific forward primers and Jbeta-specific reverse primers was used to amplify TCRbeta CDR3 regions. Through the immunoSEQ service, the TCRbeta libraries were run on an Illumina instrument for sequencing. For the original study's pipeline: V, D and J genes were assigned using IMGT annotation, and counts were corrected for multiplex PCR bias using synthetic CDR3 analogues. In the immunoSEQ Analyzer, repertoire clonality was calculated as one minus the normalized Shannon entropy. Clonal expansion was defined by Fisher's exact test with Benjamini-Hochberg false discovery rate control, using two-tailed P<0.01. The clones in this table, taken by TCRdb from immuneACCESS, are in-frame only. Not every clone is retained; where verified, under half of the shortfall comes from an unresolved V gene, and the cause of the rest is unknown. V, J and clone size were drawn from that table, and D and trimming were deduced from the DNA. Here the sample has about 21,000 clones; about 85% occur a single time. The ten largest account for just over 0.25% of the sample.

Sorted T cell subsets were CFSE-labeled and co-cultured for roughly 5 days with allogeneic regulatory or mature dendritic cells at a 1:10 DC:T ratio. FACS was used to sort CD4+ or CD8+ cells into naive T cells (CD45RA+) and memory T cells (CD45RO+). T cells for TCR sequencing came from a couple of healthy control subjects. The Qiagen DNeasy Blood & Tissue Kit was used for extraction of genomic DNA. Sequencing used naive CD4+ T cells from blood cultured with dendritic cells. The sample's cell subset or site, from its label and the paper: CD45RA+ naive T cells. The TCR comes from a human donor in good health.

At the DNA level, the sequence is TGCGCCAGCAGCCAAGGTTCCAGGGGGATCCAAGAGACCCAGTACTTC. Its translation reads: CASSQGSRGIQETQYF. The sequence links TRBV4-1 to TRBJ2-5, with TRBD1 matching 7 junction bases. There are 16 amino acids in the CDR3, from cysteine to phenylalanine inclusive. The sequence is cut down to CDR3 DNA, 48 bases in frame from base 1. Clipping removes 1 base from V and 1 base from J, with 6 as the unmatched junction base count. The germline V gene sets CDR1 to MGHRA and CDR2 to YSYEKL.